This entry describes one T cell receptor (beta chain). The source of the sample is a study of blood T cell repertoires in COVID-19. Study-wide background: Donors in the United States, Italy and Spain gave samples during acute or convalescent COVID-19. T cells, B-cell-depleted T cells, or PBMCs provided the cDNA or gDNA that served as material.

V was pared by 0 bases and J by 4 bases, with 3 bases of the junction left unmatched. The CDR3 extends over 16 amino acids. From germline, CDR1 is LGHNA and CDR2 YNFKEQ. The method was immunoSEQ multiplex PCR; TCRdb's version includes in-frame clones alone and lacks a portion of them. The table has about 50,000 clones, about 80% seen once. V usage is TRBV4-2 and J usage is TRBJ2-1; 10 nucleotides match TRBD1. The receptor comes from a man aged 65-85 years with acute or convalescent COVID-19. Sequenced: peripheral blood. The CDR3 sequence: CASSQDWDRGYNEQFF. Written as DNA, the CDR3 is TGTGCCAGCAGCCAAGATTGGGACAGGGGATACAATGAGCAGTTCTTC.